Detailed here is one T cell receptor (beta chain). As yet, its antigen is unknown. The sample is drawn from a study of T cell responses to AZD1222 COVID-19 vaccine. Study conclusions and caveats: Researchers took repertoire samples only after the peak T cell response had come. Regions 160-218 and 743-854 held dominance among vaccine-associated CD4 TCRs, which spanned spike.

Trimming took 2 bases from V and 4 from J, leaving 6 bases between them. Germline CDR1 MNHNS, CDR2 SASEGT. The CDR3 totals 13 residues. Repertoires were generated with immunoSEQ multiplex PCR, while TCRdb's copy carries only in-frame clones and drops some. The sample lists about 81,000 clones, 70% to 90% occurring once. The source of this sequence is an adult who received the AZD1222 COVID-19 vaccine. The sequencing here drew on peripheral blood, taken 28 days after the second AZD1222 dose. The V call is TRBV6-1, the J call TRBJ1-5; weak D call: TRBD1 (5 bases). For the CDR3, the DNA is TGTGCCAGCAGTGAAAACAGGAATCAGCCCCAGCATTTT. Residues: CASSENRNQPQHF.